The 22 T cell receptor beta chains given below trace back to one sample, sequenced in a study of radiation and T cells in renal cell carcinoma. Time point described: baseline pretreatment blood. Treatment here: 15 Gy SBRT to primary tumor, nephrectomy 4 weeks later. Data came from immunoSEQ multiplex PCR; TCRdb stores just in-frame clones and leaves some out. The sample gives over 120,000 clones, about 88% of which show up once; around 12% is in the top ten. This sample comprised blood, obtained from a patient whose treatment included radiotherapy and nephrectomy. The source of these receptors is a woman between 45 and 60 years old with renal cell carcinoma.

The rearrangement links TRBV18 to TRBJ1-1; TRBD1 matches 8 bases. The germline gives CDR1 KGHSH, CDR2 LQKENI. CDR3 size: 14 residues. After removal of 3 bases from V and 3 bases from J, the junction contained 3 bases not matched to a gene. This CDR3 is CASSPQGAHTEAFF. The CDR3 DNA is TGTGCCAGCTCACCCCAGGGGGCGCACACTGAAGCTTTCTTT.

CDR3 region: CATSREPRGQSRSGNTIYF. CDR3 DNA sequence: TGTGCCACCAGCAGAGAACCCAGGGGGCAAAGTCGCTCTGGAAACACCATATATTTT. The rearrangement joins TRBV15 to TRBJ1-3; TRBD1 aligns across 8 bases. Per germline, CDR1 LNHNV and CDR2 YYDKDF (reference sequence). The junction had 10 bases not matched to a gene; V was cut back by 0 bases and J by 0 bases. The CDR3 consists of 19 residues.

The rearrangement joins TRBV5-1 to TRBJ2-2, with D possibly being TRBD1 (6 bases). Germline loops: CDR1 SGHRS, CDR2 YFSETQ. V was clipped by 1 base and J by 3 bases, with 10 bases between them. The CDR3 covers 15 residues. The DNA of the CDR3 is TGCGCCAGCAGCTTGCCAACAGGGCACACCGGGGAGCTGTTTTTT. Translated: CASSLPTGHTGELFF. The full variable domain, its missing parts supplied by reference TRBV5-1 and TRBJ2-2, is KAGVTQTPRYLIKTRGQQVTLSCSPISGHRSVSWYQQTPGQGLQFLFEYFSETQRNKGNFPGRFSGRQFSNSRSEMNVSTLELGDSALYLCASSLPTGHTGELFFGEGSRLTVL.

This rearrangement joins TRBV18 to TRBJ2-1; a possible D gene is TRBD1 (5 bases). The CDR3 is 15 amino acids. Trimming pared 6 bases from V and 4 bases from J, leaving 16 bases between. Germline CDR1 and CDR2: KGHSH and LQKENI. The CDR3: CASSPLAGPYNEQFF. CDR3 DNA sequence: TGTGCCAGCTCCCCGCTGGCAGGGCCTTACAATGAGCAGTTCTTC.

The CDR3 region is CASSPNLYPGELFF. The CDR3 DNA reads TGTGCCAGCAGCCCAAACCTGTACCCCGGGGAGCTGTTTTTT. The rearrangement joins TRBV14 to TRBJ2-2; D remains unclear. Germline loops: CDR1 SGHDN, CDR2 FVKESK. This CDR3 is built from 14 residues. V dropped 4 bases and J dropped 6 bases, with 12 bases sitting between them.

J is TRBJ2-6 and V is TRBV7-6, with 8 positions matching TRBD1. With V trimmed by 5 bases and J by 0 bases, 9 bases remained unmatched. The CDR3 length is 18 residues. CDR1 and CDR2 (germline): SGHVS, FNYEAQ. In DNA form, the CDR3 reads TGTGCCAGCAGCGACCGGGACAGGATACTCTCTGGGGCCAACGTCCTGACTTTC. This codes for CASSDRDRILSGANVLTF.

This clone was detected only a few times. In DNA form, the CDR3 reads TGTGCCAGCAGCGTCGGACAGGGTAGCAATCAGCCCCAGCATTTT. Translated: CASSVGQGSNQPQHF. J is TRBJ1-5 and V is TRBV9; 8 bases map to TRBD1. CDR1 and CDR2 (germline): SGDLS, YYNGEE. The V segment lost 2 bases and the J segment 0 bases; nucleotides outside the gene matches: 1. The CDR3 loop spans 15 amino acids.

This chain uses TRBV19 with TRBJ1-5; D unclear. The germline V and J ends were trimmed by 3 bases and 6 bases, with 12 bases remaining between them. The germline gives CDR1 LNHDA, CDR2 SQIVND (reference sequence). The CDR3 runs 14 residues. The CDR3 is CASSIRGSGQPQHF. CDR3 bases: TGTGCCAGTAGTATTCGAGGGAGCGGTCAGCCCCAGCATTTT.

The chain uses TRBV10-3 and TRBJ1-2; D gene unclear. V lost 2 bases to trimming and J lost 5 bases, with 9 bases between them. CDR3 length: 13 amino acids. In germline, CDR1 is ENHRY, CDR2 SYGVKD. This CDR3 is CAISEGREYGYTF. For the CDR3, the DNA is TGTGCCATCAGTGAGGGGAGGGAGTATGGCTACACCTTC.

This chain uses TRBV18 with TRBJ2-7; 11 bases agree with TRBD1. The V gene's germline CDR1 is KGHSH and CDR2 LQKENI. J lost 1 base, V lost 6 bases, and 5 bases had no gene match. This CDR3 has 15 amino acids. CDR3 sequence reads: CASSLGQGDSYEQYF. CDR3 nucleotide sequence: TGTGCCAGCTCGCTGGGACAGGGGGATTCCTACGAGCAGTACTTC.

The chain links TRBV18 to TRBJ2-1; D not resolved. Germline CDR1 reads KGHSH; CDR2 reads LQKENI. Trimming pared 0 bases from V and 0 bases from J, leaving 3 bases between. The CDR3 is made up of 14 amino acids. CDR3 nucleotides: TGTGCCAGCTCACCACCTAGCTCCTACAATGAGCAGTTCTTC. Its protein product is CASSPPSSYNEQFF.

The chain employs TRBV16 and TRBJ2-5; 11 bases line up with TRBD2. The CDR3 runs 16 residues. With 7 bases clipped from V and 6 bases from J, the junction kept 13 bases outside the gene matches. From germline, CDR1 is KGHSY and CDR2 FQNENV. The CDR3 reads CASTLLSGGELKTQYF. The CDR3 nucleotides read TGTGCCAGCACGCTTCTTAGCGGGGGGGAATTGAAGACCCAGTACTTC.

The chain carries TRBV25-1 and TRBJ1-3; D is ambiguous. The germline V gene encodes CDR1 MGHDK and CDR2 SYGVNS. Trimming cost V 7 bases and J 1 base, with 8 bases left between them. This CDR3 is built from 13 residues. This CDR3 reads CASTLTSGNTIYF. CDR3 DNA sequence: TGTGCCAGCACCTTGACTTCTGGAAACACCATATATTTT. The whole variable domain, remainder taken from reference TRBV25-1 and TRBJ1-3, is EADIYQTPRYLVIGTGKKITLECSQTMGHDKMYWYQQDPGMELHLIHYSYGVNSTEKGDLSSESTVSRIRTEHFPLTLESARPSHTSQYLCASTLTSGNTIYFGEGSWLTVV.

This chain joins TRBV5-4 and TRBJ1-5; no firm D call. V was pared by 4 bases and J by 3 bases, with 5 bases between. CDR1 is SGHNT, CDR2 YYREEE, per germline (reference sequence). The CDR3 totals 12 residues. CDR3 region: CASSRDNQPQHF. The DNA for the CDR3 is TGTGCCAGCAGCAGGGACAATCAGCCCCAGCATTTT.

As DNA, the CDR3 is TGTGCCAGCAGACTGGAAGTTTACACTGAAGCTTTCTTT. It translates to CASRLEVYTEAFF. The chain employs TRBV6-6 and TRBJ1-1; D is unclear. This CDR3 is built from 13 residues. Trimming cost V 6 bases and J 3 bases, with 11 bases left between them. Germline CDR1 reads MNHNY; CDR2 reads SVGAGI (reference sequence).

J is TRBJ2-7 and V is TRBV27; D call uncertain. There are 12 residues in the CDR3. Trimming pared 0 bases from V and 6 bases from J, leaving 6 bases between. Per the germline V gene, CDR1 is MNHEY and CDR2 is SMNVEV (reference sequence). The CDR3 protein is CASSLSGFEQYF. CDR3 in DNA: TGTGCCAGCAGTTTATCAGGGTTCGAGCAGTACTTC.

The chain combines TRBV7-8 with TRBJ2-2; 7 nucleotides match TRBD2. V lost 5 bases to trimming and J lost 1 base; unmatched junction nucleotides: 10. The germline CDR1 and CDR2 sequences are SGHVS and FQNEAQ. The CDR3 consists of 17 residues. The CDR3 loop is CASSPPGGIQNTGELFF. The CDR3 DNA sequence: TGTGCCAGCAGCCCGCCGGGGGGAATTCAGAACACCGGGGAGCTGTTTTTT.

The CDR3 is CSALPHTEAFF. Written as DNA, the CDR3 is TGCAGTGCTCTACCCCACACTGAAGCTTTCTTT. The rearrangement links TRBV20-1 to TRBJ1-1; D unclear. CDR1 and CDR2 (germline): DFQATT, SNEGSKA (reference sequence). The V end lost 5 bases, the J end lost 3 bases, and 7 bases lay between the germline ends. There are 11 residues in the CDR3.

This clone occurred a few times. The genes are TRBV15 and TRBJ1-4; TRBD1 is a possible D gene (5 bases). CDR1 is LNHNV, CDR2 YYDKDF, per germline (reference sequence). This CDR3 comprises 15 residues. The V gene lost 5 bases and the J gene lost 7 bases, with 17 bases spanning the gap. The CDR3 nucleotides are TGTGCCACCAGCCGTGGGACTGGAAACTTTGAAAAACTGTTTTTT. Translation: CATSRGTGNFEKLFF.

V gene TRBV14 combines with J gene TRBJ1-6; no clear D. The CDR3 is 14 amino acids. V shed 8 bases and J shed 1 base, with 9 bases lying between them. The germline gives CDR1 SGHDN, CDR2 FVKESK. The CDR3 DNA sequence: TGTGCCAGCGGCCCCCGATCCTATAATTCACCCCTCCACTTT. Residues: CASGPRSYNSPLHF.

The CDR3 sequence is CAISEFSMNTEAFF. CDR3 nucleotides: TGTGCCATCAGTGAGTTCAGCATGAACACTGAAGCTTTCTTT. The chain recombines TRBV10-3 with TRBJ1-1; D not resolved. Germline lookup yields CDR1 ENHRY and CDR2 SYGVKD. The CDR3 length is 14 residues. Between the trimmed V and J ends, which lost 1 base and 0 bases, there was a span of 6 bases.

This chain links TRBV29-1 with TRBJ2-7; D might be TRBD1 (6 bases). There are 13 residues in the CDR3. The germline CDR1 and CDR2 sequences are SQVTM and ANQGSEA. Trimming removed 3 bases at V and 4 bases at J, with 13 bases between. Written as DNA, the CDR3 is TGCAGCGTTGAGGGGCAGGGGTTGTACGAGCAGTACTTC. Its protein product is CSVEGQGLYEQYF.